The 23 T cell receptor beta chains reported below all come from one sample, sequenced in a study of identifying expanded T cells in peripheral blood. Generated by immunoSEQ multiplex PCR, the TCRdb table keeps only in-frame clones and is missing some. The repertoire consists of 100,000 or so clones, with around 88% occurring once and the leading ten covering roughly 17%. The sequenced sample was blood. These receptors came from a person aged 18 to 69 in good health.

V usage is TRBV11-1 and J usage is TRBJ2-7; D uncertain. CDR1 SGHAT and CDR2 FQDESV come from the germline V gene (reference sequence). CDR3 length: 14 residues. With 1 base removed from V and 2 bases from J, the gap between germline ends came to 9 bases. CDR3 in amino acids: CASSLVSWTYEQYF. CDR3 nucleotide sequence: TGTGCCAGCAGCTTAGTGAGTTGGACCTACGAGCAGTACTTC.

This sequence joins TRBV7-2 and TRBJ2-7, with 11 bases matching TRBD2. This CDR3 is built from 16 residues. CDR1 and CDR2 (germline): SGHTA, FQGNSA. Trimming took 3 bases from V and 2 from J; bases not matched to a gene: 6. As DNA, the CDR3 is TGTGCCAGCAGCTTGACGGGGACTAGCGGTACCTACGAGCAGTACTTC. Residues: CASSLTGTSGTYEQYF.

The V and J genes are TRBV19 and TRBJ2-7; 9 bases agree with TRBD1. Germline trimming cut 5 bases from V and 0 bases from J; bases unmatched to any gene: 14. CDR1 and CDR2 (germline): LNHDA, SQIVND (reference sequence). This CDR3 region has 18 residues. The CDR3, as DNA: TGTGCCAGTAGTGCCGTGACACAGGGGGCTTCGTACTCCTACGAGCAGTACTTC. Translating gives CASSAVTQGASYSYEQYF.

This clone showed up many times. The rearrangement uses TRBV4-1 and TRBJ1-5; 7 bases line up with TRBD1. Looked up from germline, CDR1 is MGHRA and CDR2 is YSYEKL. The CDR3 totals 13 residues. V dropped 1 base and J dropped 14; count of bases not matched to a gene: 8. This CDR3 is CASSQAVDRVKHF. For the CDR3, the DNA is TGCGCCAGCAGCCAAGCGGTAGACAGGGTAAAGCATTTT.

This chain uses TRBV11-2 with TRBJ2-1, with D maybe TRBD2 (6 bases). CDR3 length: 14 amino acids. V was pared by 3 bases and J by 4 bases, with 10 bases between. CDR1 is SGHAT and CDR2 is FQNNGV in the germline V gene. The CDR3 loop reads CASSLGTPYNEQFF. The CDR3 DNA reads TGTGCCAGCAGCTTGGGGACTCCTTACAATGAGCAGTTCTTC.

J is TRBJ2-3 and V is TRBV7-2, with 7 bases matching TRBD2. The CDR3 length is 17 residues. V trimming: 1 base; J trimming: 5 bases; junction bases outside the gene matches: 12. Germline V gives CDR1 SGHTA, CDR2 FQGNSA. CDR3 DNA: TGTGCCAGCAGCTTAGAAGTGTTCCTGGGGGGGAGAGATACGCAGTATTTT. Protein: CASSLEVFLGGRDTQYF.

The V gene is TRBV9, the J gene TRBJ1-6; 7 bases map to TRBD1. CDR3 size: 15 residues. V trimming: 3 bases; J trimming: 6 bases; junction bases outside the gene matches: 6. Germline CDR1 SGDLS, CDR2 YYNGEE. The CDR3 protein is CASSARQGLNSPLHF. DNA of the CDR3: TGTGCCAGCAGCGCCCGACAGGGACTTAATTCACCCCTCCACTTT.

This chain joins TRBV7-2 and TRBJ1-5; D not resolved. This CDR3 region has 15 residues. V was trimmed by 2 bases and J by 9 bases, leaving 17 bases between them. Germline V gene data show CDR1 as SGHTA and CDR2 as FQGNSA. The CDR3 bases are TGTGCCAGCAGCTTATTGAGTACAGAGCTGGGGCCCCAGCATTTT. Amino acids: CASSLLSTELGPQHF. The complete variable domain, with remaining parts taken from reference TRBV7-2 and TRBJ1-5, reads GAGVSQSPSNKVTEKGKDVELRCDPISGHTALYWYRQSLGQGLEFLIYFQGNSAPDKSGLPSDRFSAERTGGSVSTLTIQRTQQEDSAVYLCASSLLSTELGPQHFGDGTRLSIL.

The CDR3 region is CASSPGTGDSNQPQHF. The CDR3 nucleotides read TGTGCCAGCAGCCCCGGGACAGGGGATAGCAATCAGCCCCAGCATTTT. The gene calls are TRBV5-8 and TRBJ1-5, with TRBD1 matching 10 bases. Germline CDR1 reads SGHTS; CDR2 reads YDEGEE. The CDR3 runs 16 residues. J lost 0 bases, V lost 4 bases, and 4 bases had no gene match. Combining the CDR3 with reference TRBV5-8 and TRBJ1-5 gives the whole variable domain EAGVTQSPTHLIKTRGQQATLRCSPISGHTSVYWYQQALGLGLQFLLWYDEGEERNRGNFPPRFSGRQFPNYSSELNVNALELEDSALYLCASSPGTGDSNQPQHFGDGTRLSIL.

Worth noting for this clone: Other DNA sequences of this sample code for an identical CDR3. V gene TRBV6-5 combines with J gene TRBJ1-6; D uncertain. This CDR3 contains 15 residues. V was cut by 2 bases and J by 0 bases, with 5 bases left in between. Germline V gives CDR1 MNHEY, CDR2 SVGAGI. CDR3 amino acids: CASSYGSSYNSPLHF. The CDR3 DNA sequence: TGTGCCAGCAGTTACGGAAGCTCCTATAATTCACCCCTCCACTTT.

V gene TRBV12-5 combines with J gene TRBJ2-1, with 9 bases lining up with TRBD2. Trimming cost V 7 bases and J 6 bases; bases outside gene matches: 4. Germline CDR1 and CDR2: LGHNT and FRNRAP. The CDR3 has 13 amino acids. The DNA for the CDR3 is TGTGCTAGTGCACTAGCGGGCATCAATGAGCAGTTCTTC. Its translation is CASALAGINEQFF.

The chain links TRBV21-1 to TRBJ1-5. TRBV21-1 is noted as a pseudogene. CDR3 length equals 14 residues. The CDR3 nucleotides are TGTGCCAGCAGCACCGGCGGCCTCAGATCGCCCCAGCATTTT. Translating it yields CASSTGGLRSPQHF.

V usage is TRBV5-5 and J usage is TRBJ2-3; D gene unclear. The CDR3 has 12 residues. Looked up from germline, CDR1 is SGHKS and CDR2 is YYEKEE (reference sequence). V was pared by 2 bases and J by 4 bases, with 5 bases between. CDR3 protein: CASSFEADTQYF. CDR3 nucleotide sequence: TGTGCCAGCAGCTTCGAGGCAGATACGCAGTATTTT.

This CDR3 is CASSQTAGRYEQYF. The CDR3 coding sequence is TGTGCCAGCAGCCAAACGGCGGGGAGGTACGAGCAGTACTTC. This chain connects TRBV4-2 to TRBJ2-7; D is perhaps TRBD2 (6 bases). The CDR3 contains 14 residues. Per germline, CDR1 LGHNA and CDR2 YNFKEQ. V gave up 2 bases and J gave up 4 bases, with 12 bases separating them.

The genes are TRBV14 and TRBJ2-3; 11 positions match TRBD2. CDR1 is SGHDN, CDR2 FVKESK, per germline. V shed 5 bases, J shed 9 bases, and the junction held 13 bases outside the gene matches. This CDR3 is built from 16 residues. In DNA, the CDR3 is TGTGCCAGCAGCTCGCTAGCGGGGGGTTCTTTTTCCACGCAGTATTTT. It yields the protein CASSSLAGGSFSTQYF.

This clone was detected only once. In nucleotides, the CDR3 is TGTGCCAGCAGCGTACAACCGAACACCGGGGAGCTGTTTTTT. This gives the protein CASSVQPNTGELFF. The chain has TRBV5-6 and TRBJ2-2; the D is unclear. CDR3 size: 14 residues. From germline, CDR1 is SGHDT and CDR2 YYEEEE. Trimming cost V 4 bases and J 0 bases, with 7 bases left between them.

The rearrangement joins TRBV6-5 to TRBJ2-7; D is possibly TRBD1 (6 bases). Trimming removed 5 bases from V and 5 bases from J, with 16 bases in between. CDR3 size: 14 residues. Germline V CDR1 and CDR2: MNHEY, SVGAGI. The CDR3 loop reads CASSLRGRGDEQYF. CDR3 DNA: TGTGCCAGCAGTCTTCGTGGCAGGGGCGACGAGCAGTACTTC.

This chain uses TRBV4-2 with TRBJ2-5; D uncertain. The tail of the sequence fits TRBJ2-7 better, so the J call may be wrong. Per germline, CDR1 LGHNA and CDR2 YNFKEQ. CDR3 size: 13 residues. CDR3 sequence (DNA): TGTGCCAGCAGCCATTCCGTGGGAATCGAGCAGTACTTC. Translated: CASSHSVGIEQYF.

The chain combines TRBV2 with TRBJ2-7; maybe TRBD2 (6 bases). There are 15 residues in the CDR3. The germline V gene has CDR1 SNHLY and CDR2 FYNNEI. V was cut by 4 bases and J by 3 bases, with 16 bases left in between. The CDR3 sequence is CASSVPTSLGYEQYF. CDR3 in DNA: TGTGCCAGCAGTGTACCGACTAGTCTAGGCTACGAGCAGTACTTC. Combining the CDR3 with reference TRBV2 and TRBJ2-7 gives the whole variable domain EPEVTQTPSHQVTQMGQEVILRCVPISNHLYFYWYRQILGQKVEFLVSFYNNEISEKSEIFDDQFSVERPDGSNFTLKIRSTKLEDSAMYFCASSVPTSLGYEQYFGPGTRLTVT.

The chain couples TRBV7-8 to TRBJ1-5; TRBD1 matches 9 bases. With 5 bases clipped from V and 0 bases from J, the junction kept 11 bases outside the gene matches. CDR1 and CDR2 (germline): SGHVS, FQNEAQ. The CDR3 consists of 18 residues. The CDR3 sequence is CASSRRDRVLNSNQPQHF. The DNA of the CDR3 is TGTGCCAGCAGCCGACGGGACAGGGTGCTTAATAGCAATCAGCCCCAGCATTTT.

This clone was seen a few times. This chain connects TRBV5-6 to TRBJ1-6; the D is unclear. Trimming took off 4 bases at V and 9 bases at J, with 14 bases between the two ends. Germline CDR1 and CDR2: SGHDT and YYEEEE. The CDR3 consists of 14 residues. CDR3 region: CASSPQWGGSPLHF. The CDR3 DNA sequence: TGTGCCAGCAGCCCACAGTGGGGAGGTTCACCCCTCCACTTT.

The chain uses TRBV6-5 and TRBJ1-5, with a possible D match to TRBD1 (6 bases). The CDR3 loop spans 13 amino acids. V was clipped by 7 bases and J by 4 bases, with 11 bases between them. CDR1 MNHEY and CDR2 SVGAGI come from the germline V gene. The CDR3 here is CASKGQGNQPQHF. Written as DNA, the CDR3 is TGTGCCAGCAAGGGGCAGGGGAATCAGCCCCAGCATTTT.

V and J are TRBV28 and TRBJ2-5; 11 bases are shared with TRBD2. V was pared by 2 bases and J by 2 bases, with 1 base of the junction left unmatched. There are 15 residues in the CDR3. Germline V gene sequence: CDR1 MDHEN, CDR2 SYDVKM. The CDR3 coding sequence is TGTGCCAGCAGTTTAGGGACTAGCGGACAAGAGACCCAGTACTTC. Translation gives CASSLGTSGQETQYF.